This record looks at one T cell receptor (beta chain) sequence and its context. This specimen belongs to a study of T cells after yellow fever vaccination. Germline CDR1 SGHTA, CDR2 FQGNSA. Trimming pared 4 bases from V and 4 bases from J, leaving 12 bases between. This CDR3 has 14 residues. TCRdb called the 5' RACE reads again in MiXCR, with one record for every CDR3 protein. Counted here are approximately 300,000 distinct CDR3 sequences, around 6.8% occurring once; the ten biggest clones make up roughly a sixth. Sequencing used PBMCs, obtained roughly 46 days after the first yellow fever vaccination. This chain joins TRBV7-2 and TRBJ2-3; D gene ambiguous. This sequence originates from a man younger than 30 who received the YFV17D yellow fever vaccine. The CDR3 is CASSSNTAPDTQYF. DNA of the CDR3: TGTGCCAGCAGCTCCAATACGGCGCCAGATACGCAGTATTTT.